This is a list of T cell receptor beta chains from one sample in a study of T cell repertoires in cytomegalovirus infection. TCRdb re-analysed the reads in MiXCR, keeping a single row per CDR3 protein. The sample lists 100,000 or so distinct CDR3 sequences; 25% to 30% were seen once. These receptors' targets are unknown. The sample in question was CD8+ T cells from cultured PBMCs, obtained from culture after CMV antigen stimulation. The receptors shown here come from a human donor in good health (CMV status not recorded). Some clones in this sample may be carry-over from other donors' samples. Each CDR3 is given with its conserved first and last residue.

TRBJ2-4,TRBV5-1,CASSLVGSGVQNIQYF
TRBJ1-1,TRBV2,CASSEDRVNTEAFF
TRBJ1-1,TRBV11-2,CASSSGAWNTEAFF
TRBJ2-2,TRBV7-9,CASSFDRRNTGELFF
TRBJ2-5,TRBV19,CASSIVPEETQYF
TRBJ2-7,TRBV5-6,CASSLVGSTYEQYF
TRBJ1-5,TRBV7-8,CASSLDRGGPQHF
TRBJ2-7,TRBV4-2,CASSPGTSGGASREQYF
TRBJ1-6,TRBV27,CASRLDRGRGSPLHF
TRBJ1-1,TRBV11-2,CASSFEGLGTTEAFF
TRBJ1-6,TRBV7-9,CASSTITGNSPLHF
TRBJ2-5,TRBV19,CASSTFPQGSGETQYF
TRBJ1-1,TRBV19,CASSISGTGGSRAFF
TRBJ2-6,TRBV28,CASSLLRGSGANVLTF
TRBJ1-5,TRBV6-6,CASSYPPGEDQPQHF